The 15 T cell receptor beta chains given below trace back to one sample, sequenced in a study of T-cell reconstitution after alpha-beta-depleted transplantation in children. Unique molecular identifiers were used to barcode this TCRbeta library. From the PCR reads, TCRdb called clonotypes with MiXCR, one entry per CDR3 protein. This sample has 800,000 to 1,000,000 distinct CDR3 sequences, with roughly 29% found just once. Specimen: PBMCs, mostly from graft donor cells, collected 360 days after TCRalphabeta/CD19-depleted stem cell transplant. These TCRs come from a boy younger than two who had a stem cell transplant for SCID, so the T cells may come from the graft donor.

Only a few counts were recorded for this clonotype. This chain uses TRBV5-1 with TRBJ2-7, with 9 bases that match TRBD1. The CDR3 extends over 16 amino acids. V was pared by 4 bases and J by 1 base, with 9 bases of the junction left unmatched. The germline V gene has CDR1 SGHRS and CDR2 YFSETQ. The CDR3 region has the DNA TGCGCCAGCAGCATACGGACAGGGGCGACATCCTACGAGCAGTACTTC. This codes for CASSIRTGATSYEQYF.

This chain uses TRBV3-1 with TRBJ1-5; TRBD1 might be the D (6 bases). Germline V CDR1 and CDR2: LGHDT, YNNKEL (reference sequence). Trimming took 1 base from V and 5 from J, leaving 18 bases between them. The CDR3 length is 17 residues. This chain's CDR3 is CASSQGGPAAKYQPQHF. The CDR3 DNA reads TGTGCCAGCAGCCAAGGGGGGCCCGCAGCTAAGTATCAGCCCCAGCATTTT.

This clonotype was observed a few times. The chain combines TRBV7-9 with TRBJ2-1; D is undetermined. Germline assignment: CDR1 SEHNR and CDR2 FQNEAQ (reference sequence). CDR3 size: 15 residues. The V gene lost 1 base and the J gene lost 8 bases, with 15 bases spanning the gap. CDR3 protein: CASSLGVTKFDEQFF. Written as DNA, the CDR3 is TGTGCCAGCAGCTTAGGCGTCACCAAGTTCGATGAGCAGTTCTTC.

This clonotype has at least ten counts. The chain employs TRBV4-2 and TRBJ2-3; 8 bases are a match to TRBD2. The CDR3 runs to 16 residues. Unmatched junction bases numbered 7, after V lost 2 bases and J lost 3 bases. Germline CDR1 reads LGHNA; CDR2 reads YNFKEQ. The CDR3 sequence is CASSQKLGGGTDTQYF. The CDR3 DNA reads as TGTGCCAGCAGCCAAAAACTCGGCGGGGGGACAGATACGCAGTATTTT.

The J gene is TRBJ2-2, the V gene TRBV20-1, with D perhaps TRBD1 (6 bases). CDR3 length equals 14 residues. Germline CDR1 and CDR2: DFQATT and SNEGSKA (reference sequence). CDR3 in DNA: TGCTCTTCTAGTCCTCAGGGGCCCACCGGGGAGCTGTTTTTT. Protein product: CSSSPQGPTGELFF.

This clonotype turned up a few times. The J gene is TRBJ2-3, the V gene TRBV20-1; 9 nucleotides agree with TRBD1. V gave up 8 bases and J gave up 5 bases; unmatched junction bases: 14. CDR1 and CDR2 from the germline V gene are DFQATT and SNEGSKA (reference sequence). CDR3 size: 15 residues. The CDR3 spells CSPYQTGGEKDTQYF. CDR3 bases: TGCAGTCCTTACCAAACAGGGGGCGAGAAAGATACGCAGTATTTT.

The chain's CDR3 is CATSRVGRGGYEQYF. CDR3 DNA: TGTGCCACCAGCAGAGTGGGCAGGGGAGGTTACGAGCAGTACTTC. This chain links TRBV15 with TRBJ2-7; D possibly matches TRBD1 or TRBD2 (6 bases each). The CDR3 runs 15 residues. Looked up from germline, CDR1 is LNHNV and CDR2 is YYDKDF (reference sequence). V gave up 1 base and J gave up 4 bases, with 14 bases separating them.

To note about this clonotype: The junction and the germline gene differ at one end; a read error may be behind it. The chain has TRBV7-8 and TRBJ2-7; no clear D. Germline assignment: CDR1 SGHVS and CDR2 FQNEAQ. This CDR3 is 13 amino acids long. The CDR3 nucleotides are TGTGCCATCAGCCCGCAGAATAAATACGAGCAGTACTTC. Translated, it gives CAISPQNKYEQYF.

There are a few counts of this clonotype. The rearrangement joins TRBV29-1 to TRBJ1-1, with D tentatively TRBD1 (5 bases). There are 15 residues in the CDR3. With 4 bases removed from V and 0 bases from J, the gap between germline ends came to 15 bases. The V gene's germline CDR1 is SQVTM and CDR2 ANQGSEA. The CDR3 sequence: CSVAPQGGMNTEAFF. DNA of the CDR3: TGCAGCGTTGCCCCCCAGGGTGGGATGAACACTGAAGCTTTCTTT.

CDR3 nucleotides: TGTGCCAGCAGTTTAGGTCAGCGCGTCTTGGAGACCATATATTTT. It codes for CASSLGQRVLETIYF. The rearrangement uses TRBV12-3 or TRBV12-4 and TRBJ1-3; D is ambiguous. This CDR3 is built from 15 residues. The ends were cut back, 1 base at V and 10 bases at J, with 17 bases in the middle.

In this sample, this clonotype turned up many times. The gene calls are TRBV6-5 and TRBJ1-5; D is perhaps TRBD1 (5 bases). Germline-derived CDR1 and CDR2 are MNHEY and SVGAGI. V lost 2 bases and J 1 base, leaving 6 bases between the germline ends. The CDR3 covers 14 residues. CDR3 in amino acids: CASSYGGSNQPQHF. CDR3 coding DNA: TGTGCCAGCAGTTACGGGGGAAGCAATCAGCCCCAGCATTTT.

The gene calls are TRBV14 and TRBJ2-1; tentatively, D is TRBD1 (6 bases). The CDR3 has 16 amino acids. Trimming left V 7 bases short and J 6 bases short, with 22 bases between. Germline V gene data show CDR1 as SGHDN and CDR2 as FVKESK. CDR3 bases: TGTGCCAGCACAACCTCAGGGGTCTGGGCGCGCAATGAGCAGTTCTTC. Encoded protein: CASTTSGVWARNEQFF.

This sequence joins TRBV7-9 and TRBJ1-1, with D possibly matching TRBD1 (5 bases). Germline CDR1 reads SEHNR; CDR2 reads FQNEAQ (reference sequence). The ends were cut back, 6 bases at V and 3 bases at J, with 17 bases in the middle. This CDR3 is 15 amino acids long. The CDR3: CASRSPGTPYTEAFF. CDR3 coding DNA: TGTGCCAGCAGATCCCCCGGGACGCCATACACTGAAGCTTTCTTT.

This clonotype was detected a few times. The chain has TRBV20-1 and TRBJ2-7; 9 bases align to TRBD1. V shed 1 base and J 3 bases; nucleotides not matched to a gene: 4. Germline V CDR1 and CDR2: DFQATT, SNEGSKA (reference sequence). This CDR3 contains 14 residues. Written as DNA, the CDR3 is TGCAGTGCTAGAGCCCCGGGACAGGGCTACGAGCAGTACTTC. It codes for CSARAPGQGYEQYF.

The rearrangement links TRBV7-9 to TRBJ2-2, with D unclear. V dropped 2 bases and J dropped 7 bases, with 11 bases sitting between them. The germline V gene has CDR1 SEHNR and CDR2 FQNEAQ (reference sequence). The CDR3 extends over 14 amino acids. In DNA, the CDR3 is TGTGCCAGCAGCTTACCGCTTCATGTCGGGGAGCTGTTTTTT. Amino acids: CASSLPLHVGELFF.